This T cell receptor (beta chain) was sequenced in a study of T-cell reconstitution after alpha-beta-depleted transplantation in children. For TCRbeta, the library was prepared with unique molecular identifiers. TCRdb reanalysed the PCR reads using MiXCR and keeps one entry per CDR3 protein. The sample lists fewer than 550,000 distinct CDR3 sequences, about 10% occurring once. Study-wide points: Newly generated T cells supplied most T-cell counts and diversity one year post-transplant. By about two months after transplant, alpha-beta T cells reportedly arose from several hundred graft clones that had expanded.

This clonotype was recorded many times. Its cognate antigen is unknown. The TCR was taken from a child aged 2 to 15 with inherited bone marrow failure, due to receive a stem cell transplant. The sequencing used PBMCs, collected before TCRalphabeta/CD19-depleted stem cell transplant.

This CDR3 is CASSPGETKPETQYF. The CDR3 DNA reads as TGCGCCAGCAGCCCAGGGGAAACCAAGCCAGAGACCCAGTACTTC. J is TRBJ2-5 and V is TRBV5-1, with D possibly TRBD1 on 6 matching bases. V lost 4 bases and J 4 bases, leaving 17 bases between the germline ends. The germline V gene encodes CDR1 SGHRS and CDR2 YFSETQ. The CDR3 spans 15 residues.